This record looks at one TCR beta chain sequence and its context. Its antigen is as yet unknown. The entry originates in a study of shared clonotypes between healthy human individuals. Overall study findings and caveats: Clonotype sharing among donors, it was expected, would be affected by sequencing depth. The diversity represented, both genetic and in exposure history, was limited by few donors.

Germline V lookup: CDR1 MDHEN, CDR2 SYDVKM. J was trimmed by 1 base and V by 6 bases; bases with no gene match: 7. CDR3 length: 17 residues. It was at deep level that the assay was run. The method was immunoSEQ multiplex PCR; TCRdb's version includes in-frame clones alone and lacks a portion of them. The repertoire holds a few million clones, with around nine tenths as singletons. Sequenced sample: naive CD4+ T cells sorted from blood. As for subset: CD45RA+ positively selected. This chain connects TRBV28 to TRBJ2-5, with TRBD2 matching over 14 bases. This TCR was sampled from a man younger than 35 in good health. CDR3 residues: CASSMTSGGVGQETQYF. CDR3 nucleotide sequence: TGTGCCAGCAGCATGACTAGCGGGGGGGTCGGCCAAGAGACCCAGTACTTC.